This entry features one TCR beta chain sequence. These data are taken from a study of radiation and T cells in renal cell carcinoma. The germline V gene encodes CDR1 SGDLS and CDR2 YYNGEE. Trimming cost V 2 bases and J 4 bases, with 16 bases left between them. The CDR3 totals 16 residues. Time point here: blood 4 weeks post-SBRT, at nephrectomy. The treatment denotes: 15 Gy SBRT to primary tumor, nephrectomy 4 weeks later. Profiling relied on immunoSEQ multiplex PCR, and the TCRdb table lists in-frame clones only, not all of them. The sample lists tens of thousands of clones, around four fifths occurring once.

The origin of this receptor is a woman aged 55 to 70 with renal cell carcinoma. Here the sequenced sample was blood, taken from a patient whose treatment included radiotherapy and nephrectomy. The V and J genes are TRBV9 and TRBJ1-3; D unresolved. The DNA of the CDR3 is TGTGCCAGCAGCGTCGGGGTATACTCGGGAGGAAACACCATATATTTT. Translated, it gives CASSVGVYSGGNTIYF.